This T cell receptor (beta chain) appears in the sequencing data of a study of blood T cell repertoires in COVID-19. Across the whole study: The origin of the acute and convalescent COVID-19 samples was the United States, Italy and Spain. From T cells, B-cell-depleted T cells, or PBMCs came the material, which was cDNA or gDNA.

Trimming cost V 3 bases and J 4 bases; bases outside gene matches: 3. The CDR3 runs to 14 residues. Germline assignment: CDR1 SGHRS and CDR2 YFSETQ. In the original workflow: From reference gene primer amplification, estimates of nucleated cell counts were derived. Sequencing used immunoSEQ multiplex PCR; TCRdb keeps in-frame clones, though not all of them. V and J calls and clone size are those listed in that table; D and trimming were worked out from the DNA. The data show fewer than 35,000 clones, with roughly nine tenths seen just once and over 4.5% held by the top ten. Sequencing input: peripheral blood. The chain recombines TRBV5-1 with TRBJ2-3; 9 nucleotides match TRBD1. This receptor was obtained from a man aged 70 or older with active COVID-19. The CDR3 spells CASSSGTGSDTQYF. CDR3 in DNA: TGCGCCAGCAGCTCCGGGACAGGGTCAGATACGCAGTATTTT.